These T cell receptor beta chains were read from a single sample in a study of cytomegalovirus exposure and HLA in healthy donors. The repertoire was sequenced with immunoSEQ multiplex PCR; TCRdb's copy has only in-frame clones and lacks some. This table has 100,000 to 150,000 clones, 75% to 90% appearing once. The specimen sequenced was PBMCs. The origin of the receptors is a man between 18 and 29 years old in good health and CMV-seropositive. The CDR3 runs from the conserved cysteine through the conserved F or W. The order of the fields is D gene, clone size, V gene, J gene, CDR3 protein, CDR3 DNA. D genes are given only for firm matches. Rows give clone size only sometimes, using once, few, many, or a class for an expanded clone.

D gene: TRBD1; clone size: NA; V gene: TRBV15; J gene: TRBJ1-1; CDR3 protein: CATSRGDGTGRWNTEAFF; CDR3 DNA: TGTGCCACCAGCAGAGGGGACGGGACAGGGAGGTGGAACACTGAAGCTTTCTTT
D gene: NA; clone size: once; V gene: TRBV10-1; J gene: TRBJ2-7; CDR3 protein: CASSENSWDEQYF; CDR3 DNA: TGCGCCAGCAGTGAGAATAGCTGGGACGAGCAGTACTTC
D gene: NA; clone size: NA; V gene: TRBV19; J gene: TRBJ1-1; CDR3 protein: CASMAGPVGNTEAFF; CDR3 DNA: TGTGCCAGTATGGCAGGGCCCGTTGGGAACACTGAAGCTTTCTTT
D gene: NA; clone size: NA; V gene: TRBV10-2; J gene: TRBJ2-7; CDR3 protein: CASSESPGSEQYF; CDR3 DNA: TGCGCCAGCAGTGAGTCGCCTGGCTCCGAGCAGTACTTC
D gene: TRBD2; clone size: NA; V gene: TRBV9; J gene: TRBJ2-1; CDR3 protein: CASSVGLAPTNEQFF; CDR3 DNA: TGTGCCAGCAGCGTAGGACTAGCGCCGACCAATGAGCAGTTCTTC
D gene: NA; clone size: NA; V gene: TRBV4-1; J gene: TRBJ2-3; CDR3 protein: CASSQVAGRPTDTQYF; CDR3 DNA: TGCGCCAGCAGCCAAGTCGCGGGGCGGCCGACAGATACGCAGTATTTT
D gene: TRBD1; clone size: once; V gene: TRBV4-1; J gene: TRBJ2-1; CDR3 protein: CASSHVGQGINNEQFF; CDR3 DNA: TGCGCCAGCAGCCACGTGGGACAGGGGATTAACAATGAGCAGTTCTTC
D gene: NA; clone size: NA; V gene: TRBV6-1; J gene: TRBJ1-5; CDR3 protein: CASLDSSNQPQHF; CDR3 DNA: TGTGCCAGTTTAGACAGCTCTAATCAGCCCCAGCATTTT
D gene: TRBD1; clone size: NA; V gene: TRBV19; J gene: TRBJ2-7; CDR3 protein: CASSHFPGQGYYEQYF; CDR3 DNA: TGTGCCAGTAGTCATTTCCCCGGACAGGGTTACTACGAGCAGTACTTC
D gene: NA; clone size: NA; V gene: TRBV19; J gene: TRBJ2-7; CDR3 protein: CASSIGSGGVQYF; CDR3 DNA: TGTGCCAGTAGTATAGGGTCGGGTGGCGTGCAGTACTTC
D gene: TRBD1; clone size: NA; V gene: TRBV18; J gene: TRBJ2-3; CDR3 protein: CASSPPQGGTDTQYF; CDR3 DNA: TGTGCCAGCTCACCCCCACAGGGGGGCACAGATACGCAGTATTTT
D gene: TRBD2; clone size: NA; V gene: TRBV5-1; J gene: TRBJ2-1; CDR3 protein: CASSSSGTLGDEQFF; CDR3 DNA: TGCGCCAGCAGCTCTAGCGGGACCCTCGGGGATGAGCAGTTCTTC
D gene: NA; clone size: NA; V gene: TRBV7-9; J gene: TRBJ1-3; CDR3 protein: CASSLSGSVDTIYF; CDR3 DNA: TGTGCCAGCAGCTTATCGGGGAGCGTGGACACCATATATTTT
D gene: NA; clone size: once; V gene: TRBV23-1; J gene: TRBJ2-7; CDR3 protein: CASSPTDRFLPYEQYF; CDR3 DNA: TGCGCCAGCAGTCCTACCGACAGGTTCCTTCCCTACGAGCAGTACTTC
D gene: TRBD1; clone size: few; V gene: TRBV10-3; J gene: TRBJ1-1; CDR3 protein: CAISESTQGVLGTEAFF; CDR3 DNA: TGTGCCATCAGTGAGTCGACACAGGGGGTTTTGGGGACTGAAGCTTTCTTT
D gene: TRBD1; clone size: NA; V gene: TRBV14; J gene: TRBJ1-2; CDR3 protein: CASSQDPSPDRADGYTF; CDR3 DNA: TGTGCCAGCAGCCAAGATCCCTCTCCGGACAGGGCCGATGGCTACACCTTC
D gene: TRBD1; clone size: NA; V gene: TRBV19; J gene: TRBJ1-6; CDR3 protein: CASSMGGQFYNSPLHF; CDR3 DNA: TGTGCCAGTAGTATGGGGGGACAGTTTTATAATTCACCCCTCCACTTT
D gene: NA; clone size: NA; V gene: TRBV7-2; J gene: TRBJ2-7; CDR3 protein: CASSLLYEQYF; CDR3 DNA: TGTGCCAGCAGCTTGTTATACGAGCAGTACTTC
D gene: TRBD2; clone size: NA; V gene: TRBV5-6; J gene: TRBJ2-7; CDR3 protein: CASSLASWTSRYEQYF; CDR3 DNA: TGTGCCAGCAGCTTGGCCTCCTGGACTAGCCGCTACGAGCAGTACTTC
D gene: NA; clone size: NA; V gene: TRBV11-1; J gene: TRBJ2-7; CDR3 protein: CASSPGTGAYEQYF; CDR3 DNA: TGTGCCAGCAGCCCCGGGACTGGCGCCTACGAGCAGTACTTC
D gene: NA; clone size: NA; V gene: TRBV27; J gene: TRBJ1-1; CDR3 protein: CASSFAANTEAFF; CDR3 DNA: TGTGCCAGCAGTTTCGCGGCGAACACTGAAGCTTTCTTT
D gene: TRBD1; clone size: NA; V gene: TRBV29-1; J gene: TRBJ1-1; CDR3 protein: CSVALNAGTGEDCTEAFF; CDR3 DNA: TGCAGCGTCGCCCTTAACGCCGGGACAGGGGAAGATTGCACTGAAGCTTTCTTT
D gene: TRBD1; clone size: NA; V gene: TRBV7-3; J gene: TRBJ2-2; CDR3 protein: CATGGNTGELFF; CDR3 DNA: TGTGCCACAGGGGGAAACACCGGGGAGCTGTTTTTT
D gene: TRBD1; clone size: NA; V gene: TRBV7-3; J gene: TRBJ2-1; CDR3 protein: CASSLGGGQGTFF; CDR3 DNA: TGTGCCAGCAGCTTAGGAGGTGGACAGGGGACTTTCTTC
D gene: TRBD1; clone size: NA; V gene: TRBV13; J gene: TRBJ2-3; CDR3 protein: CASSTGGGDTQYF; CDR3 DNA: TGTGCCAGCAGCACAGGGGGCGGAGATACGCAGTATTTT
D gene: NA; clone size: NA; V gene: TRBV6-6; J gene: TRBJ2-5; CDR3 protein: CASSALGPTGSGTQYF; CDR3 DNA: TGTGCCAGCAGTGCCCTCGGGCCCACAGGCTCCGGGACCCAGTACTTC
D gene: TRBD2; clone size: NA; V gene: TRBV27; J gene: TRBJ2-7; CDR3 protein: CASTSPGLRDEQYF; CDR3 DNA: TGTGCCAGCACTTCGCCGGGACTAAGGGACGAGCAGTACTTC
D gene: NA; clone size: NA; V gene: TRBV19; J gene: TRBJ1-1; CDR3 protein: CASSSGTLNTEAFF; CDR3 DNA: TGTGCCAGTAGTTCCGGGACACTGAACACTGAAGCTTTCTTT
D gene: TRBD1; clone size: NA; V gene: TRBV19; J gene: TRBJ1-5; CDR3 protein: CASEGVQGAYQPQHF; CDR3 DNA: TGTGCCAGTGAAGGTGTACAGGGGGCCTATCAGCCCCAGCATTTT
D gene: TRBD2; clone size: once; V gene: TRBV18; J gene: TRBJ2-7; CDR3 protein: CASSGGGSYEQYF; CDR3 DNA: TGTGCCAGCTCAGGGGGGGGCTCCTACGAGCAGTACTTC
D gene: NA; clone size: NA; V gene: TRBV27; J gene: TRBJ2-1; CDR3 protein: CASSSASAQEEQFF; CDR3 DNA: TGTGCCAGCAGTTCGGCTAGCGCCCAGGAGGAGCAGTTCTTC
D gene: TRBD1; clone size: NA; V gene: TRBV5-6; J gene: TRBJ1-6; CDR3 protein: CASSRQGAQSLHF; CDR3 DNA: TGTGCCAGCAGCCGTCAGGGGGCACAATCCCTCCACTTT
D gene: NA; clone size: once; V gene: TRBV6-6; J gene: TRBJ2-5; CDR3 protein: CASSIRDSAETQYF; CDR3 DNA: TGTGCCAGCAGTATCCGGGACTCAGCGGAGACCCAGTACTTC
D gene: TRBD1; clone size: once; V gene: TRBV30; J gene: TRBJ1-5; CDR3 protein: CAWNLGGTGNVPQHF; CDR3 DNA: TGTGCCTGGAATCTCGGCGGGACAGGGAATGTCCCCCAGCATTTT
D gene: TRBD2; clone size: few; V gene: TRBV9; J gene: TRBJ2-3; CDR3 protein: CASSVEVRGVTDTQYF; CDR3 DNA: TGTGCCAGCAGCGTAGAAGTTCGGGGGGTCACAGATACGCAGTATTTT